A single sample is the source of the 21 T cell receptor beta chains below, sequenced in a study of shared clonotypes between healthy human individuals. Assay used: immunoSEQ multiplex PCR; TCRdb lists only in-frame clones, some missing. The sample contains approximately 1.5 million clones, around 98% of which appear only once. The specimen sequenced was naive CD4+ T cells sorted from blood. Subset reported: CD45RA+ positively selected. These receptors were taken from a young man in good health.

Of note for this clone: The sample contains more than one DNA sequence encoding this CDR3. The chain links TRBV5-1 to TRBJ2-7, with no clear D. The CDR3 is 12 amino acids. The germline V and J ends were trimmed by 0 bases and 4 bases, with 5 bases remaining between them. Looked up from germline, CDR1 is SGHRS and CDR2 is YFSETQ. The CDR3 here is CASSLEGYEQYF. CDR3 nucleotides: TGCGCCAGCAGCTTGGAGGGTTACGAGCAGTACTTC.

The gene calls are TRBV29-1 and TRBJ2-4, with 7 bases identical to TRBD2. The CDR3 extends over 12 amino acids. CDR1 and CDR2 from the germline V gene are SQVTM and ANQGSEA. Losses at the gene ends were 7 bases for V and 8 bases for J; bases not matched to a gene: 8. As DNA, the CDR3 is TGCAGCGCCGGCGGGGGTGGAGACATTCAGTACTTC. Residues: CSAGGGGDIQYF.

The J gene is TRBJ2-7, the V gene TRBV29-1; tentatively, D is TRBD1 (6 bases). Germline CDR1 reads SQVTM; CDR2 reads ANQGSEA. The CDR3 is 12 residues long. V gave up 2 bases and J gave up 5 bases, with 10 bases separating them. CDR3 sequence reads: CSVELGADEQYF. In nucleotides, the CDR3 is TGCAGCGTTGAATTGGGGGCCGACGAGCAGTACTTC.

The chain joins TRBV29-1 to TRBJ2-7, with 7 bases aligning to TRBD1. The CDR3 consists of 14 residues. Germline CDR1 is SQVTM and CDR2 is ANQGSEA. The ends lost 4 bases at V and 3 bases at J; junction bases unmatched: 9. The CDR3 DNA reads TGCAGCGTTGTAGGGACAGCTCCCTTCTACGAGCAGTACTTC. Translated, it gives CSVVGTAPFYEQYF.

The chain combines TRBV11-3 with TRBJ2-2; D is undetermined. The V and J ends lost 2 bases and 4 bases respectively, with 8 bases between them. The CDR3 is 14 amino acids. The germline V gene has CDR1 SGHNT and CDR2 YENEEA. The CDR3 loop reads CASSLYSGTGELFF. In nucleotides, the CDR3 is TGTGCCAGCAGCTTATACTCGGGCACCGGGGAGCTGTTTTTT.

The rearrangement links TRBV7-9 to TRBJ2-7; D unclear. CDR1 and CDR2 from the germline V gene are SEHNR and FQNEAQ (reference sequence). There are 16 residues in the CDR3. The V end was cut by 7 bases, the J end by 2 bases, with 21 bases between. Here the CDR3 DNA reads TGTGCCAGCACCAAAAGCTGGGAATCAAGAACCTACGAGCAGTACTTC. Its protein product is CASTKSWESRTYEQYF.

The genes are TRBV11-2 and TRBJ2-7; D is unresolved. Germline V gene data show CDR1 as SGHAT and CDR2 as FQNNGV. The CDR3 covers 12 residues. V was trimmed by 11 bases and J by 0 bases, leaving 11 bases between them. The CDR3: CAAGRNSYEQYF. CDR3 nucleotides: TGTGCCGCCGGGCGGAACTCCTACGAGCAGTACTTC.

The chain employs TRBV15 and TRBJ2-7; D possibly corresponds to TRBD2 (6 bases). Germline V CDR1 and CDR2: LNHNV, YYDKDF (reference sequence). This CDR3 is built from 16 residues. V was shortened by 3 bases and J by 3 bases, with 18 bases between the two germline ends. The CDR3 DNA reads as TGTGCCACCAGCAGCGTTCAGGGACTGGGGCTCTACGAGCAGTACTTC. Its translation is CATSSVQGLGLYEQYF.

The chain carries TRBV5-1 and TRBJ1-2; 10 bases line up with TRBD1. CDR1 is SGHRS and CDR2 is YFSETQ in the germline V gene. The CDR3 loop spans 15 amino acids. V trimming: 0 bases; J trimming: 6 bases; junction bases outside the gene matches: 5. The CDR3: CASSLAGTGEDGYTF. CDR3 bases: TGCGCCAGCAGCTTGGCCGGGACAGGGGAAGATGGCTACACCTTC.

The chain uses TRBV5-1 and TRBJ2-1, with TRBD2 identical over 8 bases. Germline loops: CDR1 SGHRS, CDR2 YFSETQ. The length of the CDR3 is 16 residues. V dropped 0 bases and J dropped 9; count of bases not matched to a gene: 11. The CDR3 region is CASSLEASGLLGEQFF. The CDR3 coding sequence is TGCGCCAGCAGCTTGGAAGCTAGCGGGCTTTTAGGTGAGCAGTTCTTC.

CDR3 sequence reads: CAISGLRDSSTDTQYF. The CDR3 region has the DNA TGTGCCATCAGTGGGCTCCGGGACAGCAGCACAGATACGCAGTATTTT. The rearrangement links TRBV10-3 to TRBJ2-3, with TRBD1 matching 7 bases. From germline, CDR1 is ENHRY and CDR2 SYGVKD. The V segment lost 4 bases and the J segment 0 bases; nucleotides outside the gene matches: 7. This CDR3 comprises 16 residues.

V gene TRBV28 combines with J gene TRBJ2-7; a possible D gene is TRBD1 (5 bases). The ends were cut back, 5 bases at V and 7 bases at J, with 15 bases in the middle. This CDR3 is built from 13 residues. Germline CDR1 reads MDHEN; CDR2 reads SYDVKM. The CDR3 region has the DNA TGTGCCAGCAGTCTCGACTTAGGGGCGGAGCAGTACTTC. The encoded protein is CASSLDLGAEQYF.

The gene calls are TRBV5-1 and TRBJ1-1, with D perhaps TRBD1 (5 bases). The germline gives CDR1 SGHRS, CDR2 YFSETQ. V lost 4 bases and J lost 3, with 10 bases in between. CDR3 length: 13 amino acids. This CDR3 is CASSTQDDTEAFF. DNA for the CDR3: TGCGCCAGCAGCACACAGGATGACACTGAAGCTTTCTTT. The whole variable domain, remainder taken from reference TRBV5-1 and TRBJ1-1, is KAGVTQTPRYLIKTRGQQVTLSCSPISGHRSVSWYQQTPGQGLQFLFEYFSETQRNKGNFPGRFSGRQFSNSRSEMNVSTLELGDSALYLCASSTQDDTEAFFGQGTRLTVV.

This chain connects TRBV4-1 to TRBJ2-1; TRBD2 agrees at 12 bases. With V trimmed by 3 bases and J by 0 bases, 9 bases remained unmatched. CDR1 and CDR2 (germline): MGHRA, YSYEKL. This CDR3 is 19 amino acids long. CDR3: CASSQVGTSGQSSYNEQFF. CDR3 DNA sequence: TGCGCCAGCAGCCAGGTCGGGACTAGCGGGCAGAGCTCCTACAATGAGCAGTTCTTC.

This clone was seen a single time. This sequence joins TRBV6-4 and TRBJ2-1; 13 positions agree with TRBD2. Germline assignment: CDR1 MRHNA and CDR2 SNTAGT. The V segment lost 5 bases and the J segment 9 bases; nucleotides outside the gene matches: 7. CDR3 length: 15 residues. The CDR3 DNA is TGTGCCAGCAGTCTGACTAGCGGGAGGAGGTTTGAGCAGTTCTTC. It is translated as CASSLTSGRRFEQFF.

The DNA for the CDR3 is TGTGCCAGTAGTTCCGGGGAGGGTGACTATGGCTACACCTTC. The encoded protein is CASSSGEGDYGYTF. The V gene is TRBV19, the J gene TRBJ1-2; D call uncertain. Germline CDR1 LNHDA, CDR2 SQIVND (reference sequence). Trimming pared 5 bases from V and 3 bases from J, leaving 13 bases between. CDR3 size: 14 residues.

A word on this clone: This sample includes further DNA sequences coding for the same CDR3. The chain recombines TRBV29-1 with TRBJ2-3; 10 bases agree with TRBD2. V trimming: 6 bases; J trimming: 0 bases; junction bases outside the gene matches: 3. Germline lookup yields CDR1 SQVTM and CDR2 ANQGSEA. The CDR3 runs to 14 residues. The CDR3 nucleotides read TGCAGCGTGACTAGCGGGTCTAGCACAGATACGCAGTATTTT. Translation gives CSVTSGSSTDTQYF.

V usage is TRBV5-1 and J usage is TRBJ2-1; 8 bases match TRBD1. Germline values: CDR1 SGHRS, CDR2 YFSETQ. The trim removed 7 bases at V and 2 bases at J, leaving 5 bases unmatched. This CDR3 has 14 residues. CDR3 in amino acids: CASATGDPYNEQFF. The CDR3 nucleotides are TGCGCCAGCGCGACAGGGGACCCCTACAATGAGCAGTTCTTC.

This clone has just one count. V is TRBV28 and J is TRBJ1-5, with D possibly being TRBD1 (5 bases). The CDR3 length is 15 residues. Trimming left V 6 bases short and J 2 bases short, with 14 bases between. The germline CDR1 and CDR2 sequences are MDHEN and SYDVKM. The CDR3, as DNA: TGTGCCAGCAGGACCCTAGGGGAGGGCAATCAGCCCCAGCATTTT. The encoded protein is CASRTLGEGNQPQHF.

The chain uses TRBV7-9 and TRBJ1-3, with TRBD1 identical over 8 bases. The germline gives CDR1 SEHNR, CDR2 FQNEAQ (reference sequence). With 1 base clipped from V and 6 bases from J, the junction kept 11 bases outside the gene matches. CDR3 length: 17 amino acids. The CDR3 bases are TGTGCCAGCAGCTTAGGGCTGACAGGGGACGAGGCAAACACCATATATTTT. Amino acid sequence: CASSLGLTGDEANTIYF.

The chain has TRBV7-9 and TRBJ1-2; possible D gene TRBD1, 6 bases. V lost 5 bases, J lost 2 bases, and 18 bases lay in between. Germline V gene data show CDR1 as SEHNR and CDR2 as FQNEAQ (reference sequence). The CDR3 is 16 residues long. As DNA, the CDR3 is TGTGCCAGCAGCACTAGCTGGGGGCAGGGGAACTATGGCTACACCTTC. It translates to CASSTSWGQGNYGYTF.